The next 14 T cell receptor beta chains were all read from a single sample in a study of blood T cell repertoires in COVID-19 (dated by TCRdb to 2019 to 2021). Library prep was done by the immunoSEQ multiplex PCR assay. Imported from immuneACCESS, the table was reduced by TCRdb to in-frame sequences with V and J called. These copies leave out some clones; in studies compared against another copy, an unresolved V gene accounts for under half, and the cause of the remainder is not known. Recorded for this sample are 130,000 or so clones; around four fifths of them occurred a single time. Jointly, the top ten make up 2% to 3% of the sample. The sequenced material came from PBMCs or T cells enriched from blood (not recorded which). The receptors shown here come from a man in his forties or fifties with acute COVID-19.

This chain joins TRBV5-4 and TRBJ2-3; D might be TRBD2 (6 bases). Germline lookup yields CDR1 SGHNT and CDR2 YYREEE (reference sequence). V gave up 4 bases and J gave up 1 base, with 10 bases separating them. The CDR3 is 14 residues long. This CDR3 is CASSPSGGTDTQYF. Here the CDR3 DNA reads TGTGCCAGCAGCCCGTCGGGGGGCACAGATACGCAGTATTTT.

The rearrangement joins TRBV2 to TRBJ2-2, with D perhaps matching TRBD1 (5 bases). V lost 11 bases and J lost 0, with 16 bases in between. Germline CDR1 is SNHLY and CDR2 is FYNNEI. This CDR3 region has 15 residues. The CDR3 loop reads CALQGAASNTGELFF. The CDR3 nucleotides read TGTGCCTTGCAAGGGGCAGCCTCGAACACCGGGGAGCTGTTTTTT.

The rearrangement uses TRBV20-1 and TRBJ2-7; D is unresolved. Germline V gene lookup returns CDR1 DFQATT and CDR2 SNEGSKA (reference sequence). V was pared by 2 bases and J by 2 bases, with 4 bases between. This CDR3 comprises 11 residues. DNA for the CDR3: TGCAGTGCTAGATCGGCCTACGAGCAGTACTTC. It encodes CSARSAYEQYF.

The CDR3 spells CASSPITNEKLFF. In DNA form, the CDR3 reads TGTGCCAGCTCACCTATAACTAATGAAAAACTGTTTTTT. V usage is TRBV18 and J usage is TRBJ1-4; D is unresolved. The CDR3 has 13 amino acids. Germline V lookup: CDR1 KGHSH, CDR2 LQKENI. Trimming shortened V by 3 bases and J by 1 base, and 3 bases separated the two germline ends.

The chain has TRBV5-6 and TRBJ1-2; 9 bases are a match to TRBD1. The J segment lost 1 base and the V segment lost 1 base, leaving 5 bases of the junction unmatched. Germline CDR1 reads SGHDT; CDR2 reads YYEEEE. The CDR3 loop spans 16 amino acids. The CDR3 DNA follows: TGTGCCAGCAGCTTGAAAACAGGGGGCATTAACTATGGCTACACCTTC. Translating it yields CASSLKTGGINYGYTF.

About this clone itself: Germline and junction disagree at one end, which may indicate a read error. The CDR3 coding sequence is TGTGCTAGCAGCCCGGGACTAGCGGACACAGATACGCAGTATTTT. This encodes CASSPGLADTDTQYF. The chain recombines TRBV7-7 with TRBJ2-3; 11 bases line up with TRBD2. Germline loops: CDR1 SSHAT, CDR2 FNYEAQ (reference sequence). This CDR3 contains 15 residues.

This clone was picked up one time. The chain recombines TRBV10-3 with TRBJ2-5; a weak D match, TRBD1 (5 bases). V dropped 3 bases and J dropped 3 bases, with 14 bases sitting between them. The CDR3 sequence is 15 residues long. Germline CDR1 and CDR2: ENHRY and SYGVKD. The CDR3 loop reads CAISEARQTKETQYF. DNA for the CDR3: TGTGCCATCAGTGAAGCCCGACAGACCAAAGAGACCCAGTACTTC.

The rearrangement links TRBV5-1 to TRBJ2-3; D is possibly TRBD1 (8 bases). The CDR3 is made up of 15 amino acids. The V gene's germline CDR1 is SGHRS and CDR2 YFSETQ. V was trimmed by 3 bases and J by 2 bases, leaving 13 bases between them. The CDR3 DNA is TGCGCCAGCAGCTCACAGGGGGGGAACACAGATACGCAGTATTTT. Amino acids: CASSSQGGNTDTQYF.

This clone was seen many times. The chain recombines TRBV15 with TRBJ1-5, with a possible D match to TRBD1 (6 bases). Germline assignment: CDR1 LNHNV and CDR2 YYDKDF (reference sequence). The CDR3 contains 15 residues. V was cut by 0 bases and J by 2 bases, with 8 bases left in between. CDR3 DNA: TGTGCCACCAGCAGAGAAGGGGGAGGCAATCAGCCCCAGCATTTT. Its translation: CATSREGGGNQPQHF. The whole variable domain, filled in from reference TRBV15 and TRBJ1-5, reads DAMVIQNPRYQVTQFGKPVTLSCSQTLNHNVMYWYQQKSSQAPKLLFHYYDKDFNNEADTPDNFQSRRPNTSFCFLDIRSPGLGDTAMYLCATSREGGGNQPQHFGDGTRLSIL.

The count of this clone is one. The chain carries TRBV3-1 (or the pseudogene TRBV3-2) and TRBJ1-1; 9 bases align to TRBD1. V dropped 7 bases and J dropped 6; count of bases not matched to a gene: 9. The germline gives CDR1 LGHDT, CDR2 YNNKEL (reference sequence). CDR3 length equals 14 residues. The CDR3 nucleotides are TGTGCCAGCACCTGGGACAGGGCTGGCCCTGAAGCTTTCTTT. Translating gives CASTWDRAGPEAFF.

The chain has TRBV10-2 and TRBJ2-5; 8 bases are a match to TRBD2. V lost 4 bases and J lost 1; bases outside the gene matches: 2. Germline CDR1 is WSHSY and CDR2 is SAAADI. The CDR3 contains 14 residues. DNA for the CDR3: TGCGCCAGCAGTGTTGCGGGGGGCCAAGAGACCCAGTACTTC. It encodes CASSVAGGQETQYF.

The genes are TRBV7-3 and TRBJ2-1, with TRBD2 matching over 8 bases. Germline V gene lookup returns CDR1 SGHTA and CDR2 FQGTGA. The length of the CDR3 is 14 residues. V was pared by 2 bases and J by 3 bases, with 0 bases of the junction left unmatched. CDR3 residues: CASSLAGGYNEQFF. CDR3 DNA: TGTGCCAGCAGCTTAGCGGGAGGCTACAATGAGCAGTTCTTC.

This chain links TRBV19 with TRBJ1-4, with TRBD1 matching over 7 bases. The germline gives CDR1 LNHDA, CDR2 SQIVND (reference sequence). Losses at the gene ends were 4 bases for V and 4 bases for J; bases not matched to a gene: 6. The CDR3 length is 15 residues. CDR3 DNA: TGTGCCAGTAGTAGATCCGGGACAGTTAATGAAAAACTGTTTTTT. It is translated as CASSRSGTVNEKLFF.

This chain joins TRBV7-9 and TRBJ2-5, with D possibly matching TRBD2 (7 bases). Germline V gene lookup returns CDR1 SEHNR and CDR2 FQNEAQ (reference sequence). CDR3 length equals 13 residues. The V and J ends lost 5 bases and 4 bases respectively, with 11 bases between them. The CDR3, as DNA: TGTGCCAGCAGCGGACTAGGGGGAGAGACCCAGTACTTC. Protein product: CASSGLGGETQYF.